Shown below are 4 T cell receptor beta chains from a single sample sequenced in a study of blood T cell repertoires in COVID-19. Assay used: immunoSEQ multiplex PCR; TCRdb lists only in-frame clones, some missing. The sample lists 150,000 to 190,000 clones; around 83% were seen once. Specimen: peripheral blood. The receptors derive from a woman aged 45 to 65 with acute or convalescent COVID-19.

The V and J genes are TRBV3-1 (or the pseudogene TRBV3-2) and TRBJ1-5; 8 positions match TRBD1. CDR3 length: 15 amino acids. Trimming removed 0 bases from V and 7 bases from J; junction bases left unmatched: 5. Germline-derived CDR1 and CDR2 are LGHDT and YNNKEL (reference sequence). The DNA for the CDR3 is TGTGCCAGCAGCCAAGACCAGGGGGCAAGGCAGCCCCAGCATTTT. Its protein product is CASSQDQGARQPQHF.

This chain joins TRBV2 and TRBJ2-3; 7 bases agree with TRBD2. Germline CDR1 reads SNHLY; CDR2 reads FYNNEI. CDR3 length: 15 residues. With V trimmed by 7 bases and J by 5 bases, 12 bases remained unmatched. The CDR3 spells CASKLLAQTGDTQYF. The CDR3 nucleotides read TGTGCCAGCAAGCTACTAGCGCAAACGGGAGATACGCAGTATTTT. Drawing the rest from reference TRBV2 and TRBJ2-3, the complete variable domain is EPEVTQTPSHQVTQMGQEVILRCVPISNHLYFYWYRQILGQKVEFLVSFYNNEISEKSEIFDDQFSVERPDGSNFTLKIRSTKLEDSAMYFCASKLLAQTGDTQYFGPGTRLTVL.

The chain links TRBV4-3 to TRBJ2-7, with D tentatively TRBD1 (6 bases). Per the germline V gene, CDR1 is LGHNA and CDR2 is YSLEER. The CDR3 is 17 residues long. V lost 2 bases and J 0 bases, leaving 17 bases between the germline ends. The CDR3 bases are TGCGCCAGCAGCCAACAGCTGGTTGGACAGAGCTCCTACGAGCAGTACTTC. Encoded protein: CASSQQLVGQSSYEQYF.

The chain combines TRBV11-2 with TRBJ2-7; 9 bases align to TRBD2. The V segment lost 2 bases and the J segment 0 bases; nucleotides outside the gene matches: 8. The CDR3 runs to 17 residues. Germline CDR1 reads SGHAT; CDR2 reads FQNNGV. The CDR3 loop reads CASSLRASGVSSYEQYF. DNA for the CDR3: TGTGCCAGCAGCTTAAGGGCTAGCGGGGTGAGCTCCTACGAGCAGTACTTC. Variable domain in full (rest from reference TRBV11-2 and TRBJ2-7): EAGVAQSPRYKIIEKRQSVAFWCNPISGHATLYWYQQILGQGPKLLIQFQNNGVVDDSQLPKDRFSAERLKGVDSTLKIQPAKLEDSAVYLCASSLRASGVSSYEQYFGPGTRLTVT.